This record looks at one T cell receptor (beta chain) sequence and its context. What it binds is unknown. Pooled in the analysis were second doses at about 4 or about 12 weeks. These data originate in a study of T cell responses to AZD1222 COVID-19 vaccine. Trimming removed 4 bases at V and 8 bases at J, with 21 bases between. From germline, CDR1 is SGHVS and CDR2 FQNEAQ. CDR3 length equals 16 residues. The assay was immunoSEQ multiplex PCR, and TCRdb's table has in-frame clones only and misses some. The sample has tens of thousands of clones, 75% to 95% seen once; the top ten hold about 3.1%. Study outcomes and limitations: CD4 TCRs linked to vaccination spanned spike, dominating at 160-218 and 743-854. After two AZD1222 doses, spike-specific TCR breadth and depth rose versus day 0. Clonal diversity may have been underestimated in mostly white British donors.

The chain carries TRBV7-8 and TRBJ1-3; no reliable D call. This specimen was peripheral blood, taken 28 days after the second AZD1222 dose. The receptor's source is an adult who received the AZD1222 COVID-19 vaccine. The CDR3 protein is CASSSSRSTLRHTIYF. CDR3 in DNA: TGTGCCAGCAGCTCCTCCCGGTCAACGTTGCGGCACACCATATATTTT.